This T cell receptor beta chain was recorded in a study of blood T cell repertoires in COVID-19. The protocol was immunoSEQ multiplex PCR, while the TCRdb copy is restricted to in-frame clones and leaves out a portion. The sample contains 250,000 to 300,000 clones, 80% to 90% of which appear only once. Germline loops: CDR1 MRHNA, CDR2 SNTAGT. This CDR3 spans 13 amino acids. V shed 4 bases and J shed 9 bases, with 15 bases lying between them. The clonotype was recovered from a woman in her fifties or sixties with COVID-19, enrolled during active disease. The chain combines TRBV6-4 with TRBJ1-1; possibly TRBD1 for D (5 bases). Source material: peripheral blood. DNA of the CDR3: TGTGCCAGCAGTGGAGAGGCAGGGTTAAAAGCTTTCTTT. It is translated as CASSGEAGLKAFF.